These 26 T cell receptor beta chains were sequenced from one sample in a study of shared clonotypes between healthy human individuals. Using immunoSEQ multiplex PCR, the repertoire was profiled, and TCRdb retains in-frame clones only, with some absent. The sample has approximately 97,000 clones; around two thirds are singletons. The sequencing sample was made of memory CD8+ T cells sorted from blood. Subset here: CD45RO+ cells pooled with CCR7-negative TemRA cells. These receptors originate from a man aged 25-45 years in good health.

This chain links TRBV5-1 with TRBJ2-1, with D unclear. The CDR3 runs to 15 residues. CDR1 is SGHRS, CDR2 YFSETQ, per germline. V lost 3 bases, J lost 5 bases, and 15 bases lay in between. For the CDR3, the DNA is TGCGCCAGCAGCTCCGGGTTCGTCACAAACAATGAGCAGTTCTTC. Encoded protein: CASSSGFVTNNEQFF.

CDR3 protein: CSARQQETQYF. The CDR3 nucleotides are TGCAGTGCTAGACAGCAAGAGACCCAGTACTTC. V is TRBV20-1 and J is TRBJ2-5; D gene uncertain. The V end lost 2 bases, the J end lost 2 bases, and 3 bases lay between the germline ends. This CDR3 has 11 amino acids. The germline CDR1 and CDR2 sequences are DFQATT and SNEGSKA (reference sequence).

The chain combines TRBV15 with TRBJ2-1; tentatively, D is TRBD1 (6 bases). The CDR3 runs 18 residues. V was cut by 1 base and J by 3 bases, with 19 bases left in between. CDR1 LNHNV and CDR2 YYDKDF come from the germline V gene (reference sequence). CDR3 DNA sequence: TGTGCCACCAGCAGAGGACAGGCTACAGGGTCCCTCTACAATGAGCAGTTCTTC. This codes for CATSRGQATGSLYNEQFF. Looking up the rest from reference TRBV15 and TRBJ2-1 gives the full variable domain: DAMVIQNPRYQVTQFGKPVTLSCSQTLNHNVMYWYQQKSSQAPKLLFHYYDKDFNNEADTPDNFQSRRPNTSFCFLDIRSPGLGDTAMYLCATSRGQATGSLYNEQFFGPGTRLTVL.

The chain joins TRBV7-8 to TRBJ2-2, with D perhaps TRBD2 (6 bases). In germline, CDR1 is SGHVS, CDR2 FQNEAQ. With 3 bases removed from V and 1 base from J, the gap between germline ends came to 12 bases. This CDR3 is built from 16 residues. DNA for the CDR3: TGTGCCAGCAGCTTGCTGGAGGGAATGAACACCGGGGAGCTGTTTTTT. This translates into CASSLLEGMNTGELFF. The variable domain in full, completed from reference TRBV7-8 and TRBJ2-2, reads GAGVSQSPRYKVAKRGQDVALRCDPISGHVSLFWYQQALGQGPEFLTYFQNEAQLDKSGLPSDRFFAERPEGSVSTLKIQRTQQEDSAVYLCASSLLEGMNTGELFFGEGSRLTVL.

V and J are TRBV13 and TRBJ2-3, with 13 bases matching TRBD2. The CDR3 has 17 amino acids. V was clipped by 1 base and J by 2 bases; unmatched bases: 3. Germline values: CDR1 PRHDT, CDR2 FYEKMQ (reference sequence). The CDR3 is CASSLEGLAGPTDTQYF. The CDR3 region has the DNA TGTGCCAGCAGCTTAGAGGGACTAGCGGGACCCACAGATACGCAGTATTTT.

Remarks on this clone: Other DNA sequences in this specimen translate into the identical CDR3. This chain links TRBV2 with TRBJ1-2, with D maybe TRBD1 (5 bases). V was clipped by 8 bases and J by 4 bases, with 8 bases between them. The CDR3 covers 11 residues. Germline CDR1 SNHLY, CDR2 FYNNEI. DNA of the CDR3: TGTGCCAGCGGAGACAGCTATGGCTACACCTTC. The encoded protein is CASGDSYGYTF.

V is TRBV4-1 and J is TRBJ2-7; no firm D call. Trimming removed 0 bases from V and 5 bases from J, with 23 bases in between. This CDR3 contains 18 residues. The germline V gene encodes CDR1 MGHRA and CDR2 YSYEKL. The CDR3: CASSQDPAPGPLPHEQYF. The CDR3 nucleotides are TGCGCCAGCAGCCAAGATCCTGCCCCGGGCCCTTTGCCTCACGAGCAGTACTTC.

CDR3 loop: CASSPSTSGQGGYGYTF. CDR3 nucleotides: TGTGCCAGCTCACCATCGACAAGTGGACAGGGGGGCTATGGCTACACCTTC. The gene calls are TRBV18 and TRBJ1-2, with 10 bases that match TRBD1. Per the germline V gene, CDR1 is KGHSH and CDR2 is LQKENI. The J segment lost 4 bases and the V segment lost 2 bases, leaving 10 bases of the junction unmatched. The CDR3 length is 17 residues. The full variable domain, its missing parts supplied by reference TRBV18 and TRBJ1-2, is NAGVMQNPRHLVRRRGQEARLRCSPMKGHSHVYWYRQLPEEGLKFMVYLQKENIIDESGMPKERFSAEFPKEGPSILRIQQVVRGDSAAYFCASSPSTSGQGGYGYTFGSGTRLTVV.

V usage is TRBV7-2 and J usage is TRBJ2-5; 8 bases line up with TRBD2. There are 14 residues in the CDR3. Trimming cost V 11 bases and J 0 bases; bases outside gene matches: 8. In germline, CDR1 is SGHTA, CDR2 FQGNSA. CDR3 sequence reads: CAVGAGGNQETQYF. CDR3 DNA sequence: TGTGCCGTGGGGGCGGGAGGTAACCAAGAGACCCAGTACTTC.

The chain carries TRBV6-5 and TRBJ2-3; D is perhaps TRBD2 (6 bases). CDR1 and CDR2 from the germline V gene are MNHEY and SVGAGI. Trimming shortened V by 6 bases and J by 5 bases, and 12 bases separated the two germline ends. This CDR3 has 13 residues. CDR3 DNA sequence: TGTGCCAGCAGCCGTCGGGAGTTAGATACGCAGTATTTT. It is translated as CASSRRELDTQYF.

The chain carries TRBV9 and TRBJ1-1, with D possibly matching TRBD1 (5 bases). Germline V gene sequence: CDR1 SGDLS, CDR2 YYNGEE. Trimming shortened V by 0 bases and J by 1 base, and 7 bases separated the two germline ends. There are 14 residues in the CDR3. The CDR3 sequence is CASSVEGQNTEAFF. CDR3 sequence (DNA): TGTGCCAGCAGCGTAGAAGGACAGAACACTGAAGCTTTCTTT.

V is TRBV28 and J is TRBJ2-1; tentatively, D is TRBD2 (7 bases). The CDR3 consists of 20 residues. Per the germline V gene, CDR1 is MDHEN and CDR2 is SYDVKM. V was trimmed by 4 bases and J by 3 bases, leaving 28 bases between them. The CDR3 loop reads CASSCTLRGRACRFYNEQFF. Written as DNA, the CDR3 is TGTGCCAGCAGTTGTACTCTAAGGGGGAGGGCTTGTCGCTTCTACAATGAGCAGTTCTTC.

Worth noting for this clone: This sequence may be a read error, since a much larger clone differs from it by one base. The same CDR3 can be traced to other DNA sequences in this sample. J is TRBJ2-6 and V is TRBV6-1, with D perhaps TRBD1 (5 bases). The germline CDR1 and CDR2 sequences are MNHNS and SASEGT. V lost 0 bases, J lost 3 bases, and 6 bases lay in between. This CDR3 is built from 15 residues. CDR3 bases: TGTGCCAGCAGTGAAGCGCAGGGTGGGGCCAACGTCCTGACTTTC. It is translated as CASSEAQGGANVLTF.

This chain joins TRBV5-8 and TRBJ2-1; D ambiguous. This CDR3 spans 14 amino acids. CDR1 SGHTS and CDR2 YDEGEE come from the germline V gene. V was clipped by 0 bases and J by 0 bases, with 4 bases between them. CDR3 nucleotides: TGTGCCAGCAGCTTGGGAAGCTCCTACAATGAGCAGTTCTTC. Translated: CASSLGSSYNEQFF. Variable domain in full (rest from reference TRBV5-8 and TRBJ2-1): EAGVTQSPTHLIKTRGQQATLRCSPISGHTSVYWYQQALGLGLQFLLWYDEGEERNRGNFPPRFSGRQFPNYSSELNVNALELEDSALYLCASSLGSSYNEQFFGPGTRLTVL.

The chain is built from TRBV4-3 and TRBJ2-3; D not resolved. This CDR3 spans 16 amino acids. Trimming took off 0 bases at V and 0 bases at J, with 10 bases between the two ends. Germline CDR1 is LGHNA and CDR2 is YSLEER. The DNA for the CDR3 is TGCGCCAGCAGCCAAGATCCTCCTCCTAGCACAGATACGCAGTATTTT. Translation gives CASSQDPPPSTDTQYF.

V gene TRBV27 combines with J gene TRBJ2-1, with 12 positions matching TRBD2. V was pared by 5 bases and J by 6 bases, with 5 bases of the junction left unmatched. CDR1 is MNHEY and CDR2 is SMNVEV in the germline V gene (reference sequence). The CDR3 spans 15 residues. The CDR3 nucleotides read TGTGCCAGCAGTATACGACTAGCGGGAGCCAATGAGCAGTTCTTC. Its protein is CASSIRLAGANEQFF.

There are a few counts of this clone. In DNA, the CDR3 is TGTGCCAGCTGGTTCGGCGGGGGAATAGACAATGAGCAGTTCTTC. As protein: CASWFGGGIDNEQFF. The chain links TRBV2 to TRBJ2-1, with 7 bases matching TRBD2. Germline V gene lookup returns CDR1 SNHLY and CDR2 FYNNEI. This CDR3 is built from 15 residues. V was clipped by 8 bases and J by 5 bases; unmatched bases: 12. Complete variable domain (other parts from reference TRBV2 and TRBJ2-1): EPEVTQTPSHQVTQMGQEVILRCVPISNHLYFYWYRQILGQKVEFLVSFYNNEISEKSEIFDDQFSVERPDGSNFTLKIRSTKLEDSAMYFCASWFGGGIDNEQFFGPGTRLTVL.

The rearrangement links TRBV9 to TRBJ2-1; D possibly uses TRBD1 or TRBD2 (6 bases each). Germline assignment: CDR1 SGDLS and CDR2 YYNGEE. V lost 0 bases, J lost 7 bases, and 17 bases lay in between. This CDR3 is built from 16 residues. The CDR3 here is CASSVVSSGGGNEQFF. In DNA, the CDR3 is TGTGCCAGCAGCGTAGTGTCCAGCGGAGGGGGGAATGAGCAGTTCTTC.

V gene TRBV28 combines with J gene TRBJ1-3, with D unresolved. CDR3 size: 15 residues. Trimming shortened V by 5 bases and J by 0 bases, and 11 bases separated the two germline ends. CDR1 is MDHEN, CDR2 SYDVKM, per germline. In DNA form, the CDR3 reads TGTGCCAGCAGTCTCCCAGAAGCCTCTGGAAACACCATATATTTT. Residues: CASSLPEASGNTIYF.

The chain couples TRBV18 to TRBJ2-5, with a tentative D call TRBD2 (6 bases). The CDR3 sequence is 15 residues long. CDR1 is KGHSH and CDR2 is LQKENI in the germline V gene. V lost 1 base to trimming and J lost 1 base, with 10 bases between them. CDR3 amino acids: CASSPRQGGQETQYF. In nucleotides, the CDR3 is TGTGCCAGCTCACCACGGCAGGGAGGCCAAGAGACCCAGTACTTC. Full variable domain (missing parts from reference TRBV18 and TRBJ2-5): NAGVMQNPRHLVRRRGQEARLRCSPMKGHSHVYWYRQLPEEGLKFMVYLQKENIIDESGMPKERFSAEFPKEGPSILRIQQVVRGDSAAYFCASSPRQGGQETQYFGPGTRLLVL.

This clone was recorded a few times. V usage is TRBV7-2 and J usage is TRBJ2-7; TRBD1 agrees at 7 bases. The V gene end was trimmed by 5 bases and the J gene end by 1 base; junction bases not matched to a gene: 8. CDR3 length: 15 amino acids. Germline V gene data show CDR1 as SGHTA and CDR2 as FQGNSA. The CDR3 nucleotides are TGTGCCAGCAGCCCGTCCCCGGGACAGTCCTACGAGCAGTACTTC. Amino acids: CASSPSPGQSYEQYF.

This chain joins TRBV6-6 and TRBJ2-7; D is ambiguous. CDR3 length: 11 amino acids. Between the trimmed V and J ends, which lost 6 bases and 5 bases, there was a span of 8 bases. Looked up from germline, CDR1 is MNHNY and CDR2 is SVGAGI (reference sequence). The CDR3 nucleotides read TGTGCCAGCAGCCCCCTCAACGAGCAGTACTTC. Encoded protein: CASSPLNEQYF.

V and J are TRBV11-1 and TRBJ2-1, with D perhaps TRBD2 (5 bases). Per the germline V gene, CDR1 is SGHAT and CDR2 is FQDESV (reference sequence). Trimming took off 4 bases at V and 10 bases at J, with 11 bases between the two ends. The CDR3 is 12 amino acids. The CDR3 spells CASSSIGGEQFF. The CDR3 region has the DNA TGTGCCAGCAGCTCGATAGGAGGCGAGCAGTTCTTC.

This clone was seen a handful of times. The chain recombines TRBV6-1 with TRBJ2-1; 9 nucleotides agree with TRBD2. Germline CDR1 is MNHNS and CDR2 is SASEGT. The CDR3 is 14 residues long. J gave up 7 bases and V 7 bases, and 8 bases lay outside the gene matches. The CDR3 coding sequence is TGTGCCAGCACCCCGGGACTAGCTTCTAATGAGCAGTTCTTC. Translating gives CASTPGLASNEQFF.

CDR3 DNA: TGTGCCATCAGTGACCTTGACTACAATGAGCAGTTCTTC. Amino acid sequence: CAISDLDYNEQFF. This chain connects TRBV10-3 to TRBJ2-1; the D is unclear. V dropped 3 bases and J dropped 3 bases, with 6 bases sitting between them. The CDR3 loop spans 13 amino acids. Germline CDR1 reads ENHRY; CDR2 reads SYGVKD.

The CDR3 DNA reads as TGCAGCGCTGCGGGTGGGCTAGCGGGAGGGCCCAGATACGAGCAGTACTTC. It codes for CSAAGGLAGGPRYEQYF. V gene TRBV29-1 combines with J gene TRBJ2-7; 12 bases line up with TRBD2. With V trimmed by 7 bases and J by 4 bases, 17 bases remained unmatched. Germline V gene sequence: CDR1 SQVTM, CDR2 ANQGSEA. The CDR3 spans 17 residues.